These 6 T cell receptor beta chains were all obtained from the same sample, sequenced in a study of identical twins listed by TCRdb under 2016. The method behind the library was 5' RACE. Sequencer: Illumina HiSeq 2000. In TCRdb, the public reads were trimmed at Q25 with fastp and aligned with MiXCR, with productive beta chains retained. Every CDR3 protein is listed once, alongside the most common genes and DNA of its rows. The sample table shows approximately 550,000 distinct CDR3 sequences, and about a fifth are seen once. Clones ranked in the top ten supply approximately 0.49% of the sample. The same sample was also studied in work on yellow fever vaccine responses in identical twins.

Sequenced material: CD4+ T cells sorted from blood. The receptors were gathered from a woman aged 18-29 years in good health.

There are a few counts of this clonotype. The rearrangement links TRBV10-3 to TRBJ1-1; possible D gene TRBD1, 5 bases. Germline CDR1 and CDR2: ENHRY and SYGVKD. CDR3 length: 15 residues. V was trimmed by 3 bases and J by 1 base, leaving 12 bases between them. The CDR3 bases are TGTGCCATCAGTGAAAAAGGACATTCGAACACTGAAGCTTTCTTT. It is translated as CAISEKGHSNTEAFF.

In this sample, this clonotype turned up a few times. J is TRBJ2-1 and V is TRBV5-1; 9 bases are a match to TRBD2. Trimming cost V 4 bases and J 4 bases; bases outside gene matches: 6. CDR1 is SGHRS, CDR2 YFSETQ, per germline. The CDR3 has 15 residues. As DNA, the CDR3 is TGCGCCAGCAGCCCCAGACTAGCGGATTACAATGAGCAGTTCTTC. This sequence encodes CASSPRLADYNEQFF. Full variable domain (missing parts from reference TRBV5-1 and TRBJ2-1): KAGVTQTPRYLIKTRGQQVTLSCSPISGHRSVSWYQQTPGQGLQFLFEYFSETQRNKGNFPGRFSGRQFSNSRSEMNVSTLELGDSALYLCASSPRLADYNEQFFGPGTRLTVL.

CDR3 nucleotides: TGTGCCACCAGGGATGGGGGAGGCTACGAGCAGTACGTC. This translates into CATRDGGGYEQYV. V usage is TRBV28 and J usage is TRBJ2-7; tentatively, D is TRBD2 (6 bases). V dropped 10 bases and J dropped 3 bases, with 16 bases sitting between them. The V gene's germline CDR1 is MDHEN and CDR2 SYDVKM. The CDR3 extends over 13 amino acids.

The chain's CDR3 is CSAPRPGLAGNNEQFF. The CDR3 nucleotides read TGCAGTGCACCCCGACCGGGACTAGCGGGCAACAATGAGCAGTTCTTC. V is TRBV20-1 and J is TRBJ2-1, with 12 positions matching TRBD2. V trimming: 6 bases; J trimming: 5 bases; junction bases outside the gene matches: 11. Germline V gives CDR1 DFQATT, CDR2 SNEGSKA (reference sequence). The CDR3 loop spans 16 amino acids.

The J gene is TRBJ2-1, the V gene TRBV6-5; D is undetermined. V lost 0 bases and J 4 bases, leaving 7 bases between the germline ends. The germline V gene encodes CDR1 MNHEY and CDR2 SVGAGI. CDR3 length equals 14 residues. CDR3 sequence: CASSYSNGYNEQFF. CDR3 nucleotides: TGTGCCAGCAGTTACTCGAACGGATACAATGAGCAGTTCTTC.

This chain links TRBV28 with TRBJ1-6; the D gene is possibly TRBD1 (6 bases). Germline V CDR1 and CDR2: MDHEN, SYDVKM. CDR3 length: 15 amino acids. Trimming pared 3 bases from V and 10 bases from J, leaving 16 bases between. This chain's CDR3 is CASSFRNRVGSPLHF. As DNA, the CDR3 is TGTGCCAGCAGTTTCAGAAACAGGGTGGGATCACCCCTCCACTTT.